The present TCR beta chain was sequenced within a study of cytomegalovirus exposure and HLA in healthy donors. Germline assignment: CDR1 MNHEY and CDR2 SMNVEV (reference sequence). V was trimmed by 0 bases and J by 0 bases, leaving 8 bases between them. There are 15 residues in the CDR3. PCR was performed using 60 Vbeta and 13 Jbeta primers. The data were produced by immunoSEQ multiplex PCR, yet TCRdb's version contains in-frame clones alone and is incomplete. The data contain roughly 200,000 clones, roughly 85% of them singletons. This TCR was sampled from a woman aged 45-65 years in good health and CMV-seronegative. The sample comprised PBMCs. The chain has TRBV27 and TRBJ1-2; tentatively, D is TRBD1 (6 bases). The CDR3 region is CASSLSGQPNYGYTF. The DNA for the CDR3 is TGTGCCAGCAGTTTATCAGGACAGCCTAACTATGGCTACACCTTC.